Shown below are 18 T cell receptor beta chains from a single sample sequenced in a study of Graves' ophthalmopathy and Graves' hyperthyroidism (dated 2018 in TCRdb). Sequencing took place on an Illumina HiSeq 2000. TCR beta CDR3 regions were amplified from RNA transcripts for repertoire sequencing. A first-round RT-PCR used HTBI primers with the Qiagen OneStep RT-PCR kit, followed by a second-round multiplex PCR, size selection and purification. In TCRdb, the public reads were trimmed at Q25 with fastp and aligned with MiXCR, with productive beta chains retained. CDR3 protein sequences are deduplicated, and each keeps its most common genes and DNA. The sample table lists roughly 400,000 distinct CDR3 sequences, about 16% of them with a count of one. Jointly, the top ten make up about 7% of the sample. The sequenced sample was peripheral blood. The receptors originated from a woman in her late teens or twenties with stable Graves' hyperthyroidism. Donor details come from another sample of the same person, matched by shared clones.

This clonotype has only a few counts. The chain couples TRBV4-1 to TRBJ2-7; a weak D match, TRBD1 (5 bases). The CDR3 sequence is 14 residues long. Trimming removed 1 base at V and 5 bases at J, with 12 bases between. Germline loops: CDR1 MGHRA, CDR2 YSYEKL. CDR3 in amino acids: CASSQVGRVDEQYF. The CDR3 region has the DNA TGCGCCAGCAGCCAAGTGGGCAGGGTCGACGAGCAGTACTTC.

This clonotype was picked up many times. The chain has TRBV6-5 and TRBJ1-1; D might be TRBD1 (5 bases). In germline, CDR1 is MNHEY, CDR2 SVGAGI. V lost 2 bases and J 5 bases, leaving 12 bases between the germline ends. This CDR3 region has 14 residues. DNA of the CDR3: TGTGCCAGCAGTTACCGGGACGGTCGGACTGAAGCTTTCTTT. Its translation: CASSYRDGRTEAFF.

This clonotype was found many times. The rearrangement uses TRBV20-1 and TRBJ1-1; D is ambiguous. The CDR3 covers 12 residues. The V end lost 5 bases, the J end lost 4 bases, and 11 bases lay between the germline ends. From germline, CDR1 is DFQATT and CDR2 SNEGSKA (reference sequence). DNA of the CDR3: TGCAGTGCTGAAAGGAGGAGCACTGAAGCTTTCTTT. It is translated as CSAERRSTEAFF.

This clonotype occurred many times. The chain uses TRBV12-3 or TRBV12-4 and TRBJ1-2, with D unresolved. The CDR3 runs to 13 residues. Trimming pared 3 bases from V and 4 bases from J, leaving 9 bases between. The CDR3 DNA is TGTGCCAGCAGTTTTCTCCGTTCCTATGGCTACACCTTC. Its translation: CASSFLRSYGYTF.

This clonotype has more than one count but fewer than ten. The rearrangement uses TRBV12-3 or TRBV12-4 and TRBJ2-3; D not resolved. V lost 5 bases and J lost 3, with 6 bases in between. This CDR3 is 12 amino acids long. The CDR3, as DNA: TGTGCCAGCAGTCACAGTACAGATACGCAGTATTTT. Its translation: CASSHSTDTQYF.

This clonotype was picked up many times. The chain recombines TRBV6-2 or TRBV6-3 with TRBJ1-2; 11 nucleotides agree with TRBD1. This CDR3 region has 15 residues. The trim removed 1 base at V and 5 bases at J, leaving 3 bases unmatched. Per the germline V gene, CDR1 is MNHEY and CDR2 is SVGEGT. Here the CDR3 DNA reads TGTGCCAGCAGTTACTGGACAGGGGGCGTTTATGGCTACACCTTC. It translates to CASSYWTGGVYGYTF.

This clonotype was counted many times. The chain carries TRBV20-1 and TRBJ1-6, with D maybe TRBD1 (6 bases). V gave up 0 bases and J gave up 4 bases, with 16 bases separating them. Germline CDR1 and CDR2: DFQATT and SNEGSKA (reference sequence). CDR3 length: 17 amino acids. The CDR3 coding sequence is TGCAGTGCTAGAGAGGACCTTCGACAGGCATATAATTCACCCCTCCACTTT. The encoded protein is CSAREDLRQAYNSPLHF.

This CDR3 reads CAISESERSPLHF. CDR3 in DNA: TGTGCCATCAGTGAGTCGGAGCGGTCACCCCTCCACTTT. The V and J genes are TRBV10-3 and TRBJ1-6; no definite D call. Trimming cost V 0 bases and J 10 bases, with 7 bases left between them. Germline CDR1 ENHRY, CDR2 SYGVKD. CDR3 size: 13 residues.

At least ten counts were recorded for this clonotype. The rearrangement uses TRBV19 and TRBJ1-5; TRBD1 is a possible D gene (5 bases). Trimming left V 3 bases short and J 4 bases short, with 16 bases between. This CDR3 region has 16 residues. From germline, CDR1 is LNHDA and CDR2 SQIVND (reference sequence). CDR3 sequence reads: CASSIRGGLGNQPQHF. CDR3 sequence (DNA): TGTGCCAGTAGTATTAGGGGAGGGCTGGGAAATCAGCCCCAGCATTTT.

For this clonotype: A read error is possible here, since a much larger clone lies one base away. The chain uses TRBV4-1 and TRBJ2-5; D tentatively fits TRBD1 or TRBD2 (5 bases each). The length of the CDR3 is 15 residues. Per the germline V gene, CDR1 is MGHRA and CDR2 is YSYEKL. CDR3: CAISQARDLQETQYF. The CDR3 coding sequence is TGCGCCATCAGCCAAGCCCGGGACCTCCAAGAGACCCAGTACTTC.

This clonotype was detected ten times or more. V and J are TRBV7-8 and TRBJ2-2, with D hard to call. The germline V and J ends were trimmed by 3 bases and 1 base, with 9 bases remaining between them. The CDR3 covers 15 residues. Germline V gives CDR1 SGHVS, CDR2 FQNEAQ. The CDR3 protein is CASSFVRKNTGELFF. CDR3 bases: TGTGCCAGCAGCTTTGTTCGGAAGAACACCGGGGAGCTGTTTTTT.

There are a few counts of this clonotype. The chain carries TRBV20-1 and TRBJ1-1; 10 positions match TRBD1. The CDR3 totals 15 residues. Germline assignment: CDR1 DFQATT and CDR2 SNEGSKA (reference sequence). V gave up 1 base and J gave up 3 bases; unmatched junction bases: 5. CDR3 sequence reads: CSARARTGGDTEAFF. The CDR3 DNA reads TGCAGTGCTAGAGCTAGGACAGGGGGAGACACTGAAGCTTTCTTT.

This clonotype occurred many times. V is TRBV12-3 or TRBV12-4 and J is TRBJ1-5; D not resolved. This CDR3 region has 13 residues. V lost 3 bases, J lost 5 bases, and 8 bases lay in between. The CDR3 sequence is CASSFLGYQPQHF. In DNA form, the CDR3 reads TGTGCCAGCAGTTTTTTGGGTTATCAGCCCCAGCATTTT.

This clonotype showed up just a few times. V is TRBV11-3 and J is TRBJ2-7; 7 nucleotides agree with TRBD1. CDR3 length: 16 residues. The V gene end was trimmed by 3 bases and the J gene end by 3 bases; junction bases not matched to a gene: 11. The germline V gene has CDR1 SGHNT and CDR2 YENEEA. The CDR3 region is CASSFPPGRGIYEQYF. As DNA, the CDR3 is TGTGCCAGCAGCTTCCCGCCGGGCAGGGGGATCTACGAGCAGTACTTC. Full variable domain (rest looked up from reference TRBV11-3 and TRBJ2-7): EAGVVQSPRYKIIEKKQPVAFWCNPISGHNTLYWYLQNLGQGPELLIRYENEEAVDDSQLPKDRFSAERLKGVDSTLKIQPAELGDSAVYLCASSFPPGRGIYEQYFGPGTRLTVT.

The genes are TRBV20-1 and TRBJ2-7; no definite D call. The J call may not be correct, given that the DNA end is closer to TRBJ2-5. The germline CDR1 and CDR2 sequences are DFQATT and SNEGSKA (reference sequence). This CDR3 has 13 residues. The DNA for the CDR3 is TGCAGTGCTAGAGTGATAGAGGCGGAGACCCAGTACTTC. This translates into CSARVIEAETQYF.

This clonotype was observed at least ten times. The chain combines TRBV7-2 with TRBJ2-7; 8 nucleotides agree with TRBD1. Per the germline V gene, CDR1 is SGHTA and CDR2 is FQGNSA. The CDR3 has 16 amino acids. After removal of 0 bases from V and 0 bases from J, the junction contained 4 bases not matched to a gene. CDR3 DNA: TGTGCCAGCAGCTTAGCGGCAGGGGGCTTCTCCTACGAGCAGTACTTC. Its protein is CASSLAAGGFSYEQYF.

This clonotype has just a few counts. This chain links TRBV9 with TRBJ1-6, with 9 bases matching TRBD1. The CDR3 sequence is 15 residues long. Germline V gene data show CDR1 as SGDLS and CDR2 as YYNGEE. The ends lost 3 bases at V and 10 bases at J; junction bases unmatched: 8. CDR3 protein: CASSALGQGSSPLHF. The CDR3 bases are TGTGCCAGCAGCGCATTGGGACAGGGTTCGTCACCCCTCCACTTT.

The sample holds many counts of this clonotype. The CDR3 loop reads CSAPWAHRASSYEQYF. CDR3 nucleotides: TGCAGTGCCCCATGGGCCCACAGGGCGAGCTCCTACGAGCAGTACTTC. V gene TRBV20-1 combines with J gene TRBJ2-7, with D possibly being TRBD1 (6 bases). This CDR3 region has 16 residues. CDR1 is DFQATT, CDR2 SNEGSKA, per germline (reference sequence). Trimming cost V 6 bases and J 0 bases, with 21 bases left between them.